One sample yielded the 19 T cell receptor beta chains listed below, sequenced in a study of cytomegalovirus exposure and HLA in healthy donors. Use of 60 Vbeta and 13 Jbeta primers characterized the PCR. Profiled with immunoSEQ multiplex PCR; TCRdb holds only in-frame clones, not every one. This table holds 200,000 to 250,000 clones, around 89% found once. The material sequenced was PBMCs. The origin of the receptors is a woman between 18 and 29 years old in good health and CMV-seronegative.

This sequence joins TRBV7-2 and TRBJ1-1; D uncertain. V was shortened by 1 base and J by 3 bases, with 12 bases between the two germline ends. The CDR3 is 15 residues long. Per germline, CDR1 SGHTA and CDR2 FQGNSA. CDR3: CASSLEGGRYTEAFF. The CDR3, as DNA: TGTGCCAGCAGCTTAGAGGGAGGACGATACACTGAAGCTTTCTTT.

The CDR3 DNA reads TGCGCCAGCAGCCAAGATCCGGGATCGAACACCGGGGAGCTGTTTTTT. Translated, it gives CASSQDPGSNTGELFF. The chain joins TRBV4-3 to TRBJ2-2, with a tentative D call TRBD2 (5 bases). The germline gives CDR1 LGHNA, CDR2 YSLEER. V lost 0 bases and J lost 0, with 8 bases in between. CDR3 size: 16 residues.

The V call is TRBV29-1, the J call TRBJ2-3; TRBD2 aligns across 11 bases. The germline gives CDR1 SQVTM, CDR2 ANQGSEA. CDR3 length: 15 amino acids. The junction had 5 bases not matched to a gene; V was cut back by 3 bases and J by 3 bases. Here the CDR3 reads CSVDETSGETDTQYF. The CDR3 DNA is TGCAGCGTTGACGAGACTAGCGGGGAAACAGATACGCAGTATTTT.

The chain is built from TRBV4-3 and TRBJ2-1; D is unresolved. Germline assignment: CDR1 LGHNA and CDR2 YSLEER. V was shortened by 1 base and J by 1 base, with 8 bases between the two germline ends. The CDR3 is 15 residues long. CDR3: CASSQAPRSYNEQFF. The CDR3 DNA sequence: TGCGCCAGCAGCCAAGCCCCTAGATCCTACAATGAGCAGTTCTTC.

This chain joins TRBV5-5 and TRBJ2-3; a weak D match, TRBD2 (5 bases). Germline V gene lookup returns CDR1 SGHKS and CDR2 YYEKEE (reference sequence). Trimming took 4 bases from V and 0 from J, leaving 18 bases between them. The CDR3 covers 17 residues. The CDR3, as DNA: TGTGCCAGCAGCAGACCCGCTAGCAGAACTAGCACAGATACGCAGTATTTT. Translation gives CASSRPASRTSTDTQYF.

In DNA, the CDR3 is TGTGCCAGCGTTGGGGGGGGGAGCACTGAAGCTTTCTTT. Translation gives CASVGGGSTEAFF. The chain employs TRBV9 and TRBJ1-1, with D perhaps TRBD1 (5 bases). CDR1 SGDLS and CDR2 YYNGEE come from the germline V gene. CDR3 size: 13 residues. V was clipped by 7 bases and J by 4 bases, with 14 bases between them.

J is TRBJ2-2 and V is TRBV5-6; 8 bases are shared with TRBD2. The CDR3 contains 14 residues. The V gene end was trimmed by 3 bases and the J gene end by 4 bases; junction bases not matched to a gene: 2. Germline V lookup: CDR1 SGHDT, CDR2 YYEEEE. In nucleotides, the CDR3 is TGTGCCAGCAGCTGGACTAGCTTCACCGGGGAGCTGTTTTTT. It specifies CASSWTSFTGELFF. The full variable domain, in which reference TRBV5-6 and TRBJ2-2 provide the parts outside the CDR3, is DAGVTQSPTHLIKTRGQQVTLRCSPKSGHDTVSWYQQALGQGPQFIFQYYEEEERQRGNFPDRFSGHQFPNYSSELNVNALLLGDSALYLCASSWTSFTGELFFGEGSRLTVL.

V gene TRBV4-3 combines with J gene TRBJ2-7; D is undetermined. CDR3 length: 12 residues. Germline V gene lookup returns CDR1 LGHNA and CDR2 YSLEER. Trimming stripped 0 bases from V and 5 bases from J, with 5 bases between. The CDR3 DNA sequence: TGCGCCAGCAGCCAAGAGGGCGACGAGCAGTACTTC. Protein: CASSQEGDEQYF.

The chain employs TRBV5-4 and TRBJ2-7; possible D gene TRBD2, 5 bases. Looked up from germline, CDR1 is SGHNT and CDR2 is YYREEE (reference sequence). V lost 3 bases and J 5 bases, leaving 12 bases between the germline ends. The CDR3 loop spans 13 amino acids. CDR3 sequence (DNA): TGTGCCAGCAGCTGGGGTCAAGCGGACGAGCAGTACTTC. It yields the protein CASSWGQADEQYF.

Concerning this clone: The junction departs from germline at one end; a sequencing error may be responsible. This rearrangement joins TRBV7-9 to TRBJ1-2; the D is unclear. Germline CDR1 SEHNR, CDR2 FQNEAQ (reference sequence). This CDR3 has 11 residues. The CDR3 DNA reads as TGTGCCAGCAGCTTAGGACTTGCCCGGGCCTTC. It specifies CASSLGLARAF.

This clone was recorded only once. The V call is TRBV7-2, the J call TRBJ2-5; D is perhaps TRBD2 (5 bases). In germline, CDR1 is SGHTA, CDR2 FQGNSA. The germline V and J ends were trimmed by 5 bases and 7 bases, with 11 bases remaining between them. This CDR3 has 12 residues. CDR3 bases: TGTGCCAGCAGCCGGACTCCCGGGACCCAGTACTTC. Translation gives CASSRTPGTQYF.

The gene calls are TRBV15 and TRBJ2-6; TRBD2 aligns across 12 bases. The junction had 11 bases not matched to a gene; V was cut back by 1 base and J by 4 bases. The CDR3 runs to 20 residues. Germline V lookup: CDR1 LNHNV, CDR2 YYDKDF (reference sequence). This CDR3 is CATSRARGLAGPTGANVLTF. In nucleotides, the CDR3 is TGTGCCACCAGCAGAGCCCGAGGACTAGCGGGACCCACGGGGGCCAACGTCCTGACTTTC.

The chain joins TRBV30 to TRBJ2-7; 12 positions agree with TRBD1. This CDR3 is built from 14 residues. Germline V gene data show CDR1 as GTSNPN and CDR2 as SVGIG (reference sequence). V gave up 1 base and J gave up 5 bases; unmatched junction bases: 3. The CDR3 nucleotides read TGTGCCTGGAGTGGGGGGACAGGGGGCGACGAGCAGTACTTC. Its translation: CAWSGGTGGDEQYF.

This clone was seen more than once but under ten times. V usage is TRBV7-2 and J usage is TRBJ2-3, with a possible D match to TRBD2 (5 bases). Germline loops: CDR1 SGHTA, CDR2 FQGNSA. V lost 2 bases and J 2 bases, leaving 14 bases between the germline ends. This CDR3 region has 16 residues. The CDR3 DNA reads TGTGCCAGCAGCTTACGAGCGGCCTTCGTCACAGATACGCAGTATTTT. This sequence encodes CASSLRAAFVTDTQYF. The full variable domain, its missing parts supplied by reference TRBV7-2 and TRBJ2-3, is GAGVSQSPSNKVTEKGKDVELRCDPISGHTALYWYRQSLGQGLEFLIYFQGNSAPDKSGLPSDRFSAERTGGSVSTLTIQRTQQEDSAVYLCASSLRAAFVTDTQYFGPGTRLTVL.

There are a few counts of this clone. The V gene is TRBV5-6, the J gene TRBJ2-1, with 7 bases fitting TRBD2. There are 15 residues in the CDR3. Germline V CDR1 and CDR2: SGHDT, YYEEEE. J was trimmed by 6 bases and V by 4 bases; bases with no gene match: 10. CDR3 loop: CASSRGVGPSNEQFF. In DNA form, the CDR3 reads TGTGCCAGCAGCCGGGGGGTGGGTCCAAGCAATGAGCAGTTCTTC.

CDR3 coding DNA: TGTGCCAGCTCACCACCGGACTCTGTTAGCAATCAGCCCCAGCATTTT. It specifies CASSPPDSVSNQPQHF. V and J are TRBV18 and TRBJ1-5; no clear D. V was pared by 0 bases and J by 0 bases, with 9 bases between. The germline CDR1 and CDR2 sequences are KGHSH and LQKENI. The CDR3 totals 16 residues.

The gene calls are TRBV29-1 and TRBJ2-1, with a possible D match to TRBD1 (5 bases). V dropped 7 bases and J dropped 1 base, with 14 bases sitting between them. This CDR3 has 14 residues. The germline V gene has CDR1 SQVTM and CDR2 ANQGSEA. The CDR3, as DNA: TGCAGCGCCCAAACAGGCCTTTCCTACAATGAGCAGTTCTTC. It encodes CSAQTGLSYNEQFF.

This chain connects TRBV9 to TRBJ2-2; 8 nucleotides match TRBD1. V was pared by 0 bases and J by 5 bases, with 3 bases of the junction left unmatched. CDR1 SGDLS and CDR2 YYNGEE come from the germline V gene. The CDR3 has 15 residues. Here the CDR3 DNA reads TGTGCCAGCAGCGTAGAACAGGGGGGAACCGGGGAGCTGTTTTTT. This translates into CASSVEQGGTGELFF.

The V gene is TRBV4-2, the J gene TRBJ2-5; tentatively, D is TRBD2 (6 bases). From germline, CDR1 is LGHNA and CDR2 YNFKEQ. This CDR3 is 16 amino acids long. Trimming stripped 0 bases from V and 5 bases from J, with 16 bases between. Here the CDR3 DNA reads TGTGCCAGCAGCCAAGATCATATTGGCAGCGGGGAGACCCAGTACTTC. It translates to CASSQDHIGSGETQYF.